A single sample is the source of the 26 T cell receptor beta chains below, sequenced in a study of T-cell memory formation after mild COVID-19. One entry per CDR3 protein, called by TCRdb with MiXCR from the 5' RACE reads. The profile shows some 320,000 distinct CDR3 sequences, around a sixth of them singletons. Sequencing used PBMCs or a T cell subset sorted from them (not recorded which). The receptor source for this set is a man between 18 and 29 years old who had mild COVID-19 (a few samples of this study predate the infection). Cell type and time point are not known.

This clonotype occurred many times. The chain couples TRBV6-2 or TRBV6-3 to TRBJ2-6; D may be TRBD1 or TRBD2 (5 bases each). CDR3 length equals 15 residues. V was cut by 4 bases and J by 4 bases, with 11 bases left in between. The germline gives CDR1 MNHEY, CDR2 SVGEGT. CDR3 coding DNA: TGTGCCAGCAGTTTCCGGGGCTCAGGGGCCAACGTCCTGACTTTC. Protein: CASSFRGSGANVLTF.

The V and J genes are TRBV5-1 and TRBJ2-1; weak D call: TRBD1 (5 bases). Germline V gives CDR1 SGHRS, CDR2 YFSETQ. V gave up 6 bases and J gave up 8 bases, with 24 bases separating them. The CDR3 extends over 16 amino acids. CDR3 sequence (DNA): TGCGCCAGCAATCCCTCCAGGGATGCCTTATGGGATGAGCAGTTCTTC. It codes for CASNPSRDALWDEQFF.

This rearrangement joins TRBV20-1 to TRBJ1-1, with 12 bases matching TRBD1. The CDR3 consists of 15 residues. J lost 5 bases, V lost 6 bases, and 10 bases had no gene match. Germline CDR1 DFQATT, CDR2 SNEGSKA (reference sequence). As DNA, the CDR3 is TGCAGTGCCCCCCCGGGGGACAGGGGGCTTACTGAAGCTTTCTTT. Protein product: CSAPPGDRGLTEAFF.

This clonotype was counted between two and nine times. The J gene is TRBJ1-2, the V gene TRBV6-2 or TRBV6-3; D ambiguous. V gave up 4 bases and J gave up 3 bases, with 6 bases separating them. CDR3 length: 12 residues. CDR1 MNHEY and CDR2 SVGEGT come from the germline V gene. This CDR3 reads CASSSTYYGYTF. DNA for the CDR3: TGTGCCAGCAGTTCTACGTACTATGGCTACACCTTC.

DNA of the CDR3: TGCGCCAGCAGCCGGGACAGGGCTGACACTGAAGCTTTCTTT. This gives the protein CASSRDRADTEAFF. This chain joins TRBV5-1 and TRBJ1-1; TRBD1 matches 9 bases. CDR3 length equals 14 residues. V lost 4 bases to trimming and J lost 3 bases; unmatched junction nucleotides: 4. The germline V gene encodes CDR1 SGHRS and CDR2 YFSETQ. Filled out from reference TRBV5-1 and TRBJ1-1, the complete variable domain reads KAGVTQTPRYLIKTRGQQVTLSCSPISGHRSVSWYQQTPGQGLQFLFEYFSETQRNKGNFPGRFSGRQFSNSRSEMNVSTLELGDSALYLCASSRDRADTEAFFGQGTRLTVV.

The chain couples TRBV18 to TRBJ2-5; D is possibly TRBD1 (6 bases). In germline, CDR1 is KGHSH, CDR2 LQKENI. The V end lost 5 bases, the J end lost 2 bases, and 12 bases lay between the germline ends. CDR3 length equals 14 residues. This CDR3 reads CASSTQQGQETQYF. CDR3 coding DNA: TGTGCCAGCTCAACCCAACAGGGACAAGAGACCCAGTACTTC.

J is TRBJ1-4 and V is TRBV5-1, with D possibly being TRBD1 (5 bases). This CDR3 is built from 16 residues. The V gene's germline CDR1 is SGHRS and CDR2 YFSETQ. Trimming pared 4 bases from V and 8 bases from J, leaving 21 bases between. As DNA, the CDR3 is TGCGCCAGCAGCCTATCTACCCGACAGTCTCGCGAAAAACTGTTTTTT. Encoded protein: CASSLSTRQSREKLFF.

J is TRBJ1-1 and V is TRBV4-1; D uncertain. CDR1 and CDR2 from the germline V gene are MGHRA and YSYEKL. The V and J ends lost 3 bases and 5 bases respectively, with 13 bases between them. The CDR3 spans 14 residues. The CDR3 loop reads CASSQVNTRTEAFF. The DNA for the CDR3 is TGCGCCAGCAGCCAGGTAAATACCCGAACTGAAGCTTTCTTT.

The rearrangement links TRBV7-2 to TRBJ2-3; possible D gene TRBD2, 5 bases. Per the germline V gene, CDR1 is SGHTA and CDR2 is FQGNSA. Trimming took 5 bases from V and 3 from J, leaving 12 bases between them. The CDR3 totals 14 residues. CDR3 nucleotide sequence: TGTGCCAGCAGCCTCACGGGGAAAACAGATACGCAGTATTTT. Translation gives CASSLTGKTDTQYF.

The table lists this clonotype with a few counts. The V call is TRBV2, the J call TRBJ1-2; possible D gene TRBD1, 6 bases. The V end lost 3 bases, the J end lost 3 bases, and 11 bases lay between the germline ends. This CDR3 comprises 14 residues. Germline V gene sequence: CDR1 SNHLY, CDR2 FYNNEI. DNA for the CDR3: TGTGCCAGCAGTGAGCTACAGGGCTACTATGGCTACACCTTC. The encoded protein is CASSELQGYYGYTF.

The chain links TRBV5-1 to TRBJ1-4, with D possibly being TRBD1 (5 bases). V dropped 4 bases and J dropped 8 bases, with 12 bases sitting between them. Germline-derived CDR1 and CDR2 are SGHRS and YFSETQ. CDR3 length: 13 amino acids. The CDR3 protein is CASSRLEGEKLFF. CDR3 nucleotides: TGCGCCAGCAGCCGACTGGAGGGGGAAAAACTGTTTTTT.

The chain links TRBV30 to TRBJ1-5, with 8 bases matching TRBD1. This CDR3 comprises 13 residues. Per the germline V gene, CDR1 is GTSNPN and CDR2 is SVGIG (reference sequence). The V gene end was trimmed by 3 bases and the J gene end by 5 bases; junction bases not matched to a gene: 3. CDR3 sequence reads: CAWSGQGDQPQHF. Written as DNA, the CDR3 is TGTGCCTGGAGCGGACAGGGCGATCAGCCCCAGCATTTT.

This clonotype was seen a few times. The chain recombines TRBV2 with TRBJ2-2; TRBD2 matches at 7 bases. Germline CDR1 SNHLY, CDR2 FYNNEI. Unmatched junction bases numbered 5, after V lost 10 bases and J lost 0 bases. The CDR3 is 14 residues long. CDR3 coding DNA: TGTGCCACTTCCGGGACTACGAACACCGGGGAGCTGTTTTTT. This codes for CATSGTTNTGELFF.

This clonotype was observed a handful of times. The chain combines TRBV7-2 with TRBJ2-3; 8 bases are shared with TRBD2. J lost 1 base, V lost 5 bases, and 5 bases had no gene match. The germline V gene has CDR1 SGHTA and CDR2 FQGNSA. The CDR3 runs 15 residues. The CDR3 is CASSTPGLGTDTQYF. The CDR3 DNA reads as TGTGCCAGCAGCACACCGGGACTAGGCACAGATACGCAGTATTTT.

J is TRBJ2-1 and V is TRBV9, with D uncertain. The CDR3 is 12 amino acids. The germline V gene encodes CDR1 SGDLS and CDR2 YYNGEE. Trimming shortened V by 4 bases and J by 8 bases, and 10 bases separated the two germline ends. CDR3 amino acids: CASSRSRDEQFF. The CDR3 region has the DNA TGTGCCAGCAGCCGCAGCCGGGATGAGCAGTTCTTC.

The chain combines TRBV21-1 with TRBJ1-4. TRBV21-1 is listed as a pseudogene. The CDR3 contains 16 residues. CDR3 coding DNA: TGTGCCAGCGAAGTAGGGAGGTCAAGCGGGAATGAAAAACTGTTTTTT. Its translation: CASEVGRSSGNEKLFF.

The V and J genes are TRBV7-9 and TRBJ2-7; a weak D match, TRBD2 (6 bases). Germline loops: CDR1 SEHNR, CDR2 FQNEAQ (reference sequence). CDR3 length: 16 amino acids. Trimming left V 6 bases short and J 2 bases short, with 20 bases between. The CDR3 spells CASSPGGARTPYEQYF. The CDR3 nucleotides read TGTGCCAGCAGTCCCGGAGGGGCCAGGACCCCCTACGAGCAGTACTTC. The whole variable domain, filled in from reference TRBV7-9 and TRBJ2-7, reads DTGVSQNPRHKITKRGQNVTFRCDPISEHNRLYWYRQTLGQGPEFLTYFQNEAQLEKSRLLSDRFSAERPKGSFSTLEIQRTEQGDSAMYLCASSPGGARTPYEQYFGPGTRLTVT.

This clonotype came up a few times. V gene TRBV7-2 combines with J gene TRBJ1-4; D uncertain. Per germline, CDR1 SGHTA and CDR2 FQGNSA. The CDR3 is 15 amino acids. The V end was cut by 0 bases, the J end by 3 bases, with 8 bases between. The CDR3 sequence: CASSLAYAANEKLFF. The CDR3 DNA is TGTGCCAGCAGCTTAGCGTATGCAGCTAATGAAAAACTGTTTTTT.

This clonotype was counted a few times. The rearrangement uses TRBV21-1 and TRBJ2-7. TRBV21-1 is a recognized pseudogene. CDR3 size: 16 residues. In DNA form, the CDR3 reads TGTGCCAGCAGCAAAGAAGTGTTGCAGGACTCCTACGAGCAGTACGTC. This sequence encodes CASSKEVLQDSYEQYV.

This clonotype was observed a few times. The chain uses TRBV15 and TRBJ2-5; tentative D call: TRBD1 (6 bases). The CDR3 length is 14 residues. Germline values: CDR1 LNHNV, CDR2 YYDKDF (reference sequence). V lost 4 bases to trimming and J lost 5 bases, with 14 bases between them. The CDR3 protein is CATSNSGVGETQYF. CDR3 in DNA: TGTGCCACCAGCAACTCAGGGGTAGGGGAGACCCAGTACTTC.

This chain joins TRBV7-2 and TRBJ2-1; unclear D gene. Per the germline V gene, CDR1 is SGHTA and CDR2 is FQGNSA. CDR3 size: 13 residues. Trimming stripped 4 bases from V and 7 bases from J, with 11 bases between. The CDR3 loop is CASSSLVANEQFF. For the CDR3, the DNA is TGTGCCAGCAGCTCTCTCGTCGCGAATGAGCAGTTCTTC. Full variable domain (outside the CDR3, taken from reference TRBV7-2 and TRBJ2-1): GAGVSQSPSNKVTEKGKDVELRCDPISGHTALYWYRQSLGQGLEFLIYFQGNSAPDKSGLPSDRFSAERTGGSVSTLTIQRTQQEDSAVYLCASSSLVANEQFFGPGTRLTVL.

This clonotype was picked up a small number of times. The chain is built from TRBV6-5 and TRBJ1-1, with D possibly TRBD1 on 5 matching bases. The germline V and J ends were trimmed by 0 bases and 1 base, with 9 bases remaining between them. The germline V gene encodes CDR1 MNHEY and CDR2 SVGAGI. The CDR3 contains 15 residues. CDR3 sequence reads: CASSYSGDPNTEAFF. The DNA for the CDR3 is TGTGCCAGCAGTTACTCCGGGGACCCGAACACTGAAGCTTTCTTT.

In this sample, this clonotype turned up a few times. CDR3 sequence (DNA): TGTGCCAGCAGTTTGGGGGATGAGGGGTCCTACGAGCAGTACTTC. Its protein is CASSLGDEGSYEQYF. This rearrangement joins TRBV12-3 or TRBV12-4 to TRBJ2-7, with D perhaps being TRBD1 or TRBD2 (5 bases each). The CDR3 extends over 15 amino acids. With 3 bases removed from V and 1 base from J, the gap between germline ends came to 13 bases.

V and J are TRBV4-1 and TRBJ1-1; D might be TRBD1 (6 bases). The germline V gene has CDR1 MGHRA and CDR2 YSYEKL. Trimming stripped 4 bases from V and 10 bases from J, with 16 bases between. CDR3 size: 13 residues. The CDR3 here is CASSPLGLGGAFF. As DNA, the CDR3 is TGCGCCAGCAGCCCCTTAGGTTTAGGGGGAGCTTTCTTT.

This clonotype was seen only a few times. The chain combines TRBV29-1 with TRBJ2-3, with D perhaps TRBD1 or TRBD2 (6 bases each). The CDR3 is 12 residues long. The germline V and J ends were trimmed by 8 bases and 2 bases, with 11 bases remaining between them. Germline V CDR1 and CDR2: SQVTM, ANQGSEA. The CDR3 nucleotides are TGCAGCCTTCGGGGGCTCACAGATACGCAGTATTTT. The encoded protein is CSLRGLTDTQYF.

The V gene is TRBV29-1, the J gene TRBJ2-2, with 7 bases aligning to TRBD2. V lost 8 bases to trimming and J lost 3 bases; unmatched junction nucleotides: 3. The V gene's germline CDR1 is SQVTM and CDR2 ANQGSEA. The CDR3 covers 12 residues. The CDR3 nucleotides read TGCAGCTCCCTAGCGGACACCGGGGAGCTGTTTTTT. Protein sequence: CSSLADTGELFF.